This TCR beta chain came from a study of the immune and genomic landscape of osteosarcoma (dated by TCRdb to about 2020). Broadly, across the study: The overall cohort included a few dozen pediatric and adult patients with high-grade osteosarcoma, and the median age at diagnosis was roughly 29 years (range roughly 5-81). To define immunogenic potential, the study profiled osteosarcoma specimens using whole genome, RNA and T-cell receptor sequencing, along with immunohistochemistry and reverse phase protein arrays. In the overall cohort, over 45% of patients were male, and roughly 75% had localized disease at diagnosis. The cohort was enriched for poor-risk disease, as unfavorable pathologic response to standard therapy was shown in less than 80% of the cohort and 67% of the cohort were deceased. The study aimed to explain the limited clinical activity of immune checkpoint inhibitors in osteosarcoma. TCR sequencing results were integrated with transcriptome, protein array and immunostaining data to characterize the osteosarcoma immunogenomic landscape. Each of a few patients provided a couple of samples from the same tumor site.

The CDR1 and CDR2 encoded by the germline V gene are MNHEY and SVGAGI. The CDR3 measures 12 amino acids from cysteine to phenylalanine. CDR3 DNA only is kept here, 36 bases in frame from base 1. Trimming takes 5 bases from V and 4 bases from J, and the germline ends sit 8 bases apart. Post-treatment primary, local recurrence and metastasis tumors from poor-prognosis patients were used as specimens. Results the study describes overall, beyond this receptor: Sample size was not determined by any statistical method, because osteosarcoma is rare and all possible samples were collected. In five cases, the repertoire was dominated by a single hyperexpanded clone, and fewer than 100 T-cell clonotypes were detected in all five cases. Although TCR productive clonality was higher in the immune-hot C3 cluster than in the cold C1 cluster, TCR productive clonality was still low overall. Along with the frozen tumor specimens, matched blood was collected from just two patients. Overall, productive TCR clonality was low, with an average of 0.09 and a maximum of 0.3, which suggests limited T-cell clonal expansion. The clonality benchmarks were taken from external normal skin and healthy peripheral blood data instead of from matched normal tissue.

This clone was counted once. Its recognized antigen is unknown. No base qualities exist here, and no much larger clone lies one base off it. TCR beta chain CDR3 regions were immunosequenced using the ImmunoSEQ Assay (Adaptive Biotechnologies). Concerning the study's data processing: TCRB rearrangements, read counts, read proportions and gene usage were exported through the ImmunoSEQ Analyzer platform. T-cell clonality was calculated on productive rearrangements as 1 minus Pielou's evenness. In the clonal space homeostasis analysis, clonotypes were binned as rare, small, medium, large or hyperexpanded (0.01 to 1 of the repertoire). TCR productive clonality was compared across immune clusters C1, C2 and C3 using the Wilcoxon rank sum test. TCRdb obtained this table from immuneACCESS and retained in-frame rearrangements with V and J assigned. These tables miss some clones; where compared with another copy, unresolved V genes account for less than half of the shortfall, and the remainder is unexplained. The V and J calls and clone size were taken over from that table, and D and trimming were inferred from the DNA. This sample has some 5,200 clones in its table, and more than 60% of those were observed once. The ten largest clonotypes hold approximately 6% of the sample.

This clonotype originated in a human donor with osteosarcoma. The sequenced material came from osteosarcoma tumor tissue from the lung. The rearrangement joined TRBV6-5 to TRBJ1-2; the D region possibly corresponds to TRBD1 (5 bases align). The nucleotides read TGTGCCAGCAGTGACAGAATCTATGGCTACACCTTC. It translates to CASSDRIYGYTF.